The TCR beta chain under discussion was sequenced for a study of blood T cells in healthy people across ages. The second PCR ran about 6 to 11 cycles with a sample-barcoded 5' primer and J-beta primers. Every single cDNA molecule received a tag from a template-switch adaptor with 12 random nucleotides. Any given sample supplied a minimum of 3 million CDR3-containing paired-end reads. TCRdb re-called the 5' RACE reads with MiXCR, one entry per CDR3 protein. Here the sample spans 850,000 to 1,000,000 distinct CDR3 sequences, 48% being singletons. CDR3 length: 14 residues. The germline V gene encodes CDR1 LGHNA and CDR2 YNFKEQ. J lost 9 bases, V lost 1 base, and 4 bases had no gene match.

This clonotype was sampled from a man aged 30-40 years in good health. The sample taken for sequencing was blood. This rearrangement joins TRBV4-2 to TRBJ2-1, with 9 bases identical to TRBD1. The CDR3 coding sequence is TGTGCCAGCAGCCAAGGGACAGGGGTAAGTGAGCAGTTCTTC. It translates to CASSQGTGVSEQFF.